A single sample gave rise to the 25 T cell receptor beta chains below, sequenced in a study of shared clonotypes between healthy human individuals. Generated by immunoSEQ multiplex PCR, the TCRdb table keeps only in-frame clones and is missing some. The sample includes about 1 million clones, approximately 70% of them seen just once. Specimen: memory CD4+ T cells sorted from blood. Subset meaning: CD45RA-negative fraction. These receptors all stem from a man aged 18 to 30 in good health.

The chain uses TRBV2 and TRBJ2-5; 10 bases match TRBD2. The CDR3 is made up of 15 amino acids. Germline CDR1 reads SNHLY; CDR2 reads FYNNEI. Germline trimming cut 3 bases from V and 7 bases from J; bases unmatched to any gene: 8. DNA of the CDR3: TGTGCCAGCAGTGATAGCGGGGGGCTCGGAGGGACCCAGTACTTC. It specifies CASSDSGGLGGTQYF.

This sequence joins TRBV7-8 and TRBJ2-1, with 11 bases lining up with TRBD2. The CDR3 consists of 16 residues. The J segment lost 4 bases and the V segment lost 4 bases, leaving 6 bases of the junction unmatched. Per the germline V gene, CDR1 is SGHVS and CDR2 is FQNEAQ. CDR3 in DNA: TGTGCCAGCAGCTCAGCTGGACTAGCGGGTTACAATGAGCAGTTCTTC. Amino acids: CASSSAGLAGYNEQFF.

The chain carries TRBV5-1 and TRBJ2-2, with a tentative D call TRBD1 (6 bases). The V end lost 3 bases, the J end lost 0 bases, and 15 bases lay between the germline ends. CDR3 length: 17 residues. Germline assignment: CDR1 SGHRS and CDR2 YFSETQ. DNA for the CDR3: TGCGCCAGCAGCTATATACAGGGTGAACCGAACACCGGGGAGCTGTTTTTT. This translates into CASSYIQGEPNTGELFF.

The chain uses TRBV5-1 and TRBJ2-5; D may be TRBD2 (6 bases). Per the germline V gene, CDR1 is SGHRS and CDR2 is YFSETQ. The V gene lost 4 bases and the J gene lost 7 bases, with 17 bases spanning the gap. The CDR3 loop spans 14 amino acids. CDR3 DNA: TGCGCCAGCAGCCTTGGGCGGGATCTGGGGACCCAGTACTTC. Its translation: CASSLGRDLGTQYF.

This clone has just a few counts. The chain links TRBV27 to TRBJ2-5; 12 nucleotides match TRBD2. The germline CDR1 and CDR2 sequences are MNHEY and SMNVEV (reference sequence). V trimming: 5 bases; J trimming: 4 bases; junction bases outside the gene matches: 8. CDR3 size: 16 residues. DNA of the CDR3: TGTGCCAGCAGTCCACGGACTAGCGGGGTTACAGAGACCCAGTACTTC. It codes for CASSPRTSGVTETQYF.

This chain links TRBV7-3 with TRBJ2-2; D unclear. With 5 bases removed from V and 2 bases from J, the gap between germline ends came to 6 bases. The length of the CDR3 is 13 residues. Germline CDR1 is SGHTA and CDR2 is FQGTGA. The chain's CDR3 is CASSHGNTGELFF. In nucleotides, the CDR3 is TGTGCCAGCAGCCACGGCAACACCGGGGAGCTGTTTTTT.

This clone was seen a few times. The V call is TRBV4-3, the J call TRBJ2-3; D is unclear. Germline assignment: CDR1 LGHNA and CDR2 YSLEER. The CDR3 has 15 residues. The V end was cut by 1 base, the J end by 0 bases, with 8 bases between. The CDR3 nucleotides read TGCGCCAGCAGCCAAGGTGTCGGGAGCACAGATACGCAGTATTTT. Protein: CASSQGVGSTDTQYF.

This chain uses TRBV19 with TRBJ2-2, with D perhaps given as TRBD1 or TRBD2 (6 bases each). V was pared by 3 bases and J by 4 bases, with 9 bases between. Germline V gives CDR1 LNHDA, CDR2 SQIVND (reference sequence). CDR3 size: 14 residues. CDR3 coding DNA: TGTGCCAGTAGTATGGAGGGGGGCACCGGGGAGCTGTTTTTT. This sequence encodes CASSMEGGTGELFF. The full variable domain, completed using reference TRBV19 and TRBJ2-2, is DGGITQSPKYLFRKEGQNVTLSCEQNLNHDAMYWYRQDPGQGLRLIYYSQIVNDFQKGDIAEGYSVSREKKESFPLTVTSAQKNPTAFYLCASSMEGGTGELFFGEGSRLTVL.

With respect to this clone: Other DNA sequences in the same sample also yield this CDR3. The V gene is TRBV10-1, the J gene TRBJ1-5; the D is unclear. V was trimmed by 3 bases and J by 3 bases, leaving 6 bases between them. Germline V lookup: CDR1 WNHNN, CDR2 SYGVQD (reference sequence). The CDR3 consists of 13 residues. CDR3 sequence reads: CASSDGVNQPQHF. In nucleotides, the CDR3 is TGCGCCAGCAGTGATGGAGTCAATCAGCCCCAGCATTTT.

J is TRBJ1-4 and V is TRBV10-3; D might be TRBD1 (5 bases). The V and J ends lost 0 bases and 7 bases respectively, with 15 bases between them. Germline V gene lookup returns CDR1 ENHRY and CDR2 SYGVKD. The CDR3 has 16 amino acids. CDR3 in amino acids: CAISESPRGRGEKLFF. CDR3 coding DNA: TGTGCCATCAGTGAGTCACCAAGGGGCCGCGGTGAAAAACTGTTTTTT.

V usage is TRBV11-2 and J usage is TRBJ2-5; TRBD1 matches 7 bases. The CDR3 contains 15 residues. Losses at the gene ends were 3 bases for V and 0 bases for J; bases not matched to a gene: 4. The germline gives CDR1 SGHAT, CDR2 FQNNGV. The CDR3 DNA reads as TGTGCCAGCAGCTTCGGACAGGCGTACCAAGAGACCCAGTACTTC. It encodes CASSFGQAYQETQYF. The whole variable domain, remainder taken from reference TRBV11-2 and TRBJ2-5, is EAGVAQSPRYKIIEKRQSVAFWCNPISGHATLYWYQQILGQGPKLLIQFQNNGVVDDSQLPKDRFSAERLKGVDSTLKIQPAKLEDSAVYLCASSFGQAYQETQYFGPGTRLLVL.

This clone was detected only a few times. The chain couples TRBV21-1 to TRBJ2-1; the listed D gene, TRBD2, was not tested against the DNA. TRBV21-1 is a pseudogene segment. The CDR3 loop spans 15 amino acids. CDR3 in DNA: TGTGCCAGCAGCAAATACGGACTAGCGGAGAATGAGCAGTTCTTC. Protein: CASSKYGLAENEQFF.

This chain links TRBV7-8 with TRBJ2-7; TRBD1 aligns across 9 bases. CDR1 is SGHVS and CDR2 is FQNEAQ in the germline V gene. V was pared by 1 base and J by 5 bases, with 9 bases of the junction left unmatched. The CDR3 has 16 residues. The CDR3 nucleotides are TGTGCCAGCAGCTTAGAACCGGGACAGGGTTCCCACGAGCAGTACTTC. It codes for CASSLEPGQGSHEQYF.

The V gene is TRBV5-1, the J gene TRBJ1-1; D remains ambiguous. This CDR3 region has 16 residues. CDR1 SGHRS and CDR2 YFSETQ come from the germline V gene. V was trimmed by 0 bases and J by 0 bases, leaving 12 bases between them. The CDR3 coding sequence is TGCGCCAGCAGCTTGGGGCAGGTTCCAATGAACACTGAAGCTTTCTTT. It specifies CASSLGQVPMNTEAFF.

This clone has more than one count but fewer than ten. V gene TRBV7-9 combines with J gene TRBJ1-6, with a possible D match to TRBD1 (6 bases). Germline V gene sequence: CDR1 SEHNR, CDR2 FQNEAQ (reference sequence). The CDR3 extends over 15 amino acids. V dropped 5 bases and J dropped 8 bases, with 16 bases sitting between them. CDR3 in DNA: TGTGCCAGCAGCCCCACCGGGACAAGGGATTCACCCCTCCACTTT. Residues: CASSPTGTRDSPLHF.

The J gene is TRBJ2-1, the V gene TRBV7-3, with 7 bases aligning to TRBD1. Germline loops: CDR1 SGHTA, CDR2 FQGTGA. There are 15 residues in the CDR3. V trimming: 5 bases; J trimming: 4 bases; junction bases outside the gene matches: 8. CDR3 residues: CASSEQGQSYNEQFF. Written as DNA, the CDR3 is TGTGCCAGCAGCGAACAGGGGCAGAGTTACAATGAGCAGTTCTTC.

The gene calls are TRBV19 and TRBJ2-3; TRBD2 agrees at 7 bases. Trimming took 9 bases from V and 0 from J; bases not matched to a gene: 9. The CDR3 totals 15 residues. CDR1 LNHDA and CDR2 SQIVND come from the germline V gene (reference sequence). The CDR3 sequence: CASSAASGSTDTQYF. The CDR3 DNA follows: TGTGCCAGCTCTGCTGCTAGCGGAAGCACAGATACGCAGTATTTT.

Comments on this clone: This sample includes further DNA sequences coding for the same CDR3. J is TRBJ2-2 and V is TRBV5-1; D is perhaps TRBD1 (6 bases). V was cut by 3 bases and J by 1 base, with 7 bases left in between. Germline assignment: CDR1 SGHRS and CDR2 YFSETQ. CDR3 length: 14 residues. DNA for the CDR3: TGCGCCAGCAGCTCGACAGGGAACACCGGGGAGCTGTTTTTT. Encoded protein: CASSSTGNTGELFF.

As to this clone: A single base separates this from a much larger clone, so it may be a read error. This specimen includes other DNA sequences encoding the same CDR3. Here the CDR3 DNA reads TGCGCCAGCAGCTTGGGGGACAGGGTAGAGACCCAGTACTTC. Translation: CASSLGDRVETQYF. The chain carries TRBV5-1 and TRBJ2-5; 9 nucleotides align to TRBD1. The CDR3 covers 14 residues. Trimming at V came to 0 bases and at J to 4 bases, leaving 1 base not matched to a gene. The V gene's germline CDR1 is SGHRS and CDR2 YFSETQ.

V usage is TRBV11-2 and J usage is TRBJ2-3; D gene uncertain. The V gene lost 1 base and the J gene lost 0 bases, with 8 bases spanning the gap. Germline CDR1 reads SGHAT; CDR2 reads FQNNGV. This CDR3 is built from 15 residues. The CDR3 DNA reads as TGTGCCAGCAGCTTAGCTGGCAGGAGCACAGATACGCAGTATTTT. This encodes CASSLAGRSTDTQYF. The whole variable domain, remainder taken from reference TRBV11-2 and TRBJ2-3, is EAGVAQSPRYKIIEKRQSVAFWCNPISGHATLYWYQQILGQGPKLLIQFQNNGVVDDSQLPKDRFSAERLKGVDSTLKIQPAKLEDSAVYLCASSLAGRSTDTQYFGPGTRLTVL.

J is TRBJ2-1 and V is TRBV7-9; 7 bases line up with TRBD1. The germline V gene encodes CDR1 SEHNR and CDR2 FQNEAQ (reference sequence). The V gene end was trimmed by 4 bases and the J gene end by 5 bases; junction bases not matched to a gene: 2. This CDR3 comprises 13 residues. DNA for the CDR3: TGTGCCAGCAGCTCGGGACAGAACAATGAGCAGTTCTTC. This encodes CASSSGQNNEQFF.

J is TRBJ2-2 and V is TRBV6-1, with D possibly being TRBD1 or TRBD2 (5 bases each). The CDR3 length is 15 residues. Germline CDR1 reads MNHNS; CDR2 reads SASEGT. V gave up 6 bases and J gave up 5 bases, with 16 bases separating them. CDR3 DNA: TGTGCCAGCAGATACCCCTCCGAGGGGACCGGGGAGCTGTTTTTT. As protein: CASRYPSEGTGELFF.

This clone appeared a single time. J is TRBJ2-5 and V is TRBV10-1, with 7 bases lining up with TRBD1. This CDR3 spans 17 amino acids. From germline, CDR1 is WNHNN and CDR2 SYGVQD (reference sequence). The junction had 15 bases not matched to a gene; V was cut back by 7 bases and J by 1 base. The CDR3, as DNA: TGCGCCAGCACCGATAAGCCGTACAGGGGTCCCCAAGAGACCCAGTACTTC. This sequence encodes CASTDKPYRGPQETQYF.

The genes are TRBV7-9 and TRBJ1-4; possibly TRBD1 for D (5 bases). Trimming pared 1 base from V and 7 bases from J, leaving 16 bases between. This CDR3 comprises 16 residues. Germline V CDR1 and CDR2: SEHNR, FQNEAQ (reference sequence). The CDR3 DNA is TGTGCCAGCAGCTTAGACGGGACCCGGACGGGTGAAAAACTGTTTTTT. Amino acid sequence: CASSLDGTRTGEKLFF.

On this clone: The sample has other DNA sequences that encode this CDR3 too. The V gene is TRBV5-1, the J gene TRBJ1-6; TRBD1 aligns across 8 bases. The CDR3 loop spans 14 amino acids. The trim removed 3 bases at V and 8 bases at J, leaving 4 bases unmatched. The germline gives CDR1 SGHRS, CDR2 YFSETQ. The CDR3 bases are TGCGCCAGCAGCTCGGACAGGGTCGATTCACCCCTCCACTTT. It yields the protein CASSSDRVDSPLHF.